Below, 21 T cell receptor beta chains from the same sample are listed, as sequenced in a study of identical twins. From the 5' RACE reads, TCRdb called clonotypes with MiXCR, one entry per CDR3 protein. The profile shows more than 1.5 million distinct CDR3 sequences, about 31% of them singletons. The sequenced sample consisted of cord blood. The receptors come from a newborn girl in good health.

This clonotype was picked up a small number of times. The V call is TRBV7-2, the J call TRBJ1-2; tentative D call: TRBD1 (6 bases). Trimming cost V 5 bases and J 6 bases, with 13 bases left between them. Germline values: CDR1 SGHTA, CDR2 FQGNSA. The CDR3 is 13 residues long. As DNA, the CDR3 is TGTGCCAGCAGCCCACAGGGCAGGGATGGCTACACCTTC. Its protein is CASSPQGRDGYTF.

On this clonotype: A much larger clone sits a single nucleotide away, making a read error possible. The J gene is TRBJ2-1, the V gene TRBV5-1, with a weak D call TRBD2 (5 bases). The germline V and J ends were trimmed by 4 bases and 6 bases, with 17 bases remaining between them. Germline assignment: CDR1 SGHRS and CDR2 YFSETQ. The CDR3 has 15 amino acids. In DNA, the CDR3 is TGCGCCAGCAGCCCAGACGGGGTTTCGGTCAATGAGCAGTTCTTC. Translated: CASSPDGVSVNEQFF.

The chain has TRBV13 and TRBJ1-2; 9 nucleotides line up with TRBD1. Trimming took 3 bases from V and 8 from J; bases not matched to a gene: 4. The CDR3 spans 13 residues. Per the germline V gene, CDR1 is PRHDT and CDR2 is FYEKMQ (reference sequence). CDR3 region: CASSFMDRGGYTF. The CDR3 DNA follows: TGTGCCAGCAGCTTCATGGACAGGGGAGGCTACACCTTC.

The rearrangement joins TRBV15 to TRBJ2-1, with 8 bases aligning to TRBD2. The CDR3 totals 17 residues. CDR1 is LNHNV, CDR2 YYDKDF, per germline (reference sequence). The V and J ends lost 3 bases and 3 bases, in that order; junction bases with no gene match: 10. The CDR3 here is CATSRPDPGLGYNEQFF. Written as DNA, the CDR3 is TGTGCCACCAGCAGGCCTGATCCGGGACTAGGCTACAATGAGCAGTTCTTC.

This clonotype has just a few counts. The CDR3 sequence is CASSQVGGQSNTGELFF. The CDR3 DNA follows: TGTGCCAGCAGCCAAGTCGGGGGGCAATCGAACACCGGGGAGCTGTTTTTT. The chain uses TRBV3-1 and TRBJ2-2; weak D call: TRBD2 (7 bases). The CDR3 is 17 amino acids. CDR1 and CDR2 (germline): LGHDT, YNNKEL (reference sequence). V gave up 1 base and J gave up 0 bases, with 12 bases separating them.

In this sample, this clonotype turned up many times. This chain connects TRBV4-2 to TRBJ2-1; TRBD2 might be the D (5 bases). Deletions cut 4 bases from V and 0 bases from J, with 10 bases between. Germline V gene lookup returns CDR1 LGHNA and CDR2 YNFKEQ. The CDR3 is made up of 15 amino acids. In nucleotides, the CDR3 is TGTGCCAGCAGCCCTCGGACTGGCTCCTACAATGAGCAGTTCTTC. Protein: CASSPRTGSYNEQFF.

The sample holds many counts of this clonotype. The CDR3, as DNA: TGTGCCAGCAGCTTGGGAATTGAAGCTTTCTTT. Translating it yields CASSLGIEAFF. The chain recombines TRBV7-6 with TRBJ1-1; D call uncertain. CDR1 is SGHVS and CDR2 is FNYEAQ in the germline V gene. V was shortened by 3 bases and J by 7 bases, with 6 bases between the two germline ends. There are 11 residues in the CDR3.

This clonotype was detected a few times. This chain connects TRBV9 to TRBJ2-1; 7 bases fit TRBD2. The CDR3 covers 15 residues. Trimming at V came to 4 bases and at J to 1 base, leaving 5 bases not matched to a gene. Germline CDR1 reads SGDLS; CDR2 reads YYNGEE. The CDR3 is CASSPKRESYNEQFF. The CDR3 region has the DNA TGTGCCAGCAGCCCTAAGCGGGAATCCTACAATGAGCAGTTCTTC. The variable domain in full, completed from reference TRBV9 and TRBJ2-1, reads DSGVTQTPKHLITATGQRVTLRCSPRSGDLSVYWYQQSLDQGLQFLIQYYNGEERAKGNILERFSAQQFPDLHSELNLSSLELGDSALYFCASSPKRESYNEQFFGPGTRLTVL.

As for this clonotype: At one of its ends the junction is not consistent with the germline gene, which may arise from a read error. The chain combines TRBV9 with TRBJ2-5; D possibly corresponds to TRBD2 (6 bases). CDR3 length equals 14 residues. CDR1 is SGDLS and CDR2 is YYNGEE in the germline V gene. The CDR3 is CARSGPGTLKTQYF. The CDR3 nucleotides are TGTGCCCGCAGCGGCCCCGGGACTCTGAAGACCCAGTACTTC.

J is TRBJ2-1 and V is TRBV20-1; TRBD2 agrees at 8 bases. V shed 5 bases, J shed 3 bases, and the junction held 6 bases outside the gene matches. CDR3 size: 14 residues. The germline V gene encodes CDR1 DFQATT and CDR2 SNEGSKA (reference sequence). The CDR3 DNA reads TGCAGTGCTGGCCAGGCGGGGGGCTACAATGAGCAGTTCTTC. Its translation: CSAGQAGGYNEQFF.

On this clonotype itself: An end of the junction differs from the germline gene, which may be a read error. The V gene is TRBV2, the J gene TRBJ1-6; D ambiguous. The CDR3 runs 11 residues. The germline CDR1 and CDR2 sequences are SNHLY and FYNNEI. Written as DNA, the CDR3 is TGTGCCAGCAGGAGCGGTTCACCCCCCCACTTT. Translated: CASRSGSPPHF. The entire variable domain, with the rest obtained from reference TRBV2 and TRBJ1-6, is as follows: EPEVTQTPSHQVTQMGQEVILRCVPISNHLYFYWYRQILGQKVEFLVSFYNNEISEKSEIFDDQFSVERPDGSNFTLKIRSTKLEDSAMYFCASRSGSPPHFGNGTRLTVT.

This clonotype has just a few counts. The V gene is TRBV27, the J gene TRBJ2-5; D remains unclear. Deletions cut 1 base from V and 4 bases from J, with 10 bases between. From germline, CDR1 is MNHEY and CDR2 SMNVEV (reference sequence). The CDR3 length is 14 residues. CDR3 DNA sequence: TGTGCCAGCAGTTTATTTCATGGCGTAGAGACCCAGTACTTC. Translation gives CASSLFHGVETQYF.

This clonotype has just a few counts. The genes are TRBV7-2 and TRBJ1-1; D unresolved. The CDR3 runs 10 residues. Germline CDR1 reads SGHTA; CDR2 reads FQGNSA. Trimming pared 5 bases from V and 9 bases from J, leaving 7 bases between. The CDR3 protein is CASSGLKAFF. For the CDR3, the DNA is TGTGCCAGCAGCGGGCTGAAAGCTTTCTTT.

In this sample, this clonotype turned up a few times. The chain has TRBV7-9 and TRBJ1-1; TRBD1 matches at 10 bases. This CDR3 comprises 17 residues. V was pared by 3 bases and J by 0 bases, with 7 bases of the junction left unmatched. Germline-derived CDR1 and CDR2 are SEHNR and FQNEAQ (reference sequence). The CDR3 coding sequence is TGTGCCAGCAGCTTGGGGGACAGGGGATACATGAACACTGAAGCTTTCTTT. Residues: CASSLGDRGYMNTEAFF.

The chain uses TRBV20-1 and TRBJ2-7, with 8 bases matching TRBD1. V was pared by 1 base and J by 6 bases, with 8 bases of the junction left unmatched. The CDR3 is 14 residues long. Germline values: CDR1 DFQATT, CDR2 SNEGSKA (reference sequence). In DNA, the CDR3 is TGCAGTGCTAGAGTTCGTGACAGGGGCCGCGAGCAGTACTTC. This sequence encodes CSARVRDRGREQYF.

The genes are TRBV29-1 and TRBJ1-5; D gene ambiguous. The V and J ends lost 4 bases and 2 bases respectively, with 9 bases between them. Looked up from germline, CDR1 is SQVTM and CDR2 is ANQGSEA. The CDR3 extends over 13 amino acids. DNA of the CDR3: TGCAGCGTTGGTGGGCTCGGCAATCAGCCCCAGCATTTT. The encoded protein is CSVGGLGNQPQHF. Full variable domain (remainder filled in from reference TRBV29-1 and TRBJ1-5): SAVISQKPSRDICQRGTSLTIQCQVDSQVTMMFWYRQQPGQSLTLIATANQGSEATYESGFVIDKFPISRPNLTFSTLTVSNMSPEDSSIYLCSVGGLGNQPQHFGDGTRLSIL.

The J gene is TRBJ2-1, the V gene TRBV13, with no clear D. The CDR3 is 13 amino acids. CDR1 is PRHDT and CDR2 is FYEKMQ in the germline V gene (reference sequence). V was trimmed by 3 bases and J by 13 bases, leaving 16 bases between them. CDR3 nucleotides: TGTGCCAGCAGCTTTAGCACAGAAGAGACCCAGTTCTTC. This encodes CASSFSTEETQFF. Full variable domain (missing parts from reference TRBV13 and TRBJ2-1): AAGVIQSPRHLIKEKRETATLKCYPIPRHDTVYWYQQGPGQDPQFLISFYEKMQSDKGSIPDRFSAQQFSDYHSELNMSSLELGDSALYFCASSFSTEETQFFGPGTRLTVL.

The chain combines TRBV20-1 with TRBJ1-4; D not resolved. The CDR3 totals 11 residues. The germline V gene encodes CDR1 DFQATT and CDR2 SNEGSKA (reference sequence). V lost 4 bases and J lost 10, with 10 bases in between. Here the CDR3 reads CSAKATGKLFF. The CDR3 nucleotides are TGCAGTGCTAAGGCCACCGGAAAACTGTTTTTT.

J is TRBJ2-1 and V is TRBV9; 10 bases match TRBD2. The CDR3 has 16 residues. In germline, CDR1 is SGDLS, CDR2 YYNGEE. V lost 3 bases, J lost 4 bases, and 7 bases stayed unmatched. CDR3 DNA: TGTGCCAGCAGCGCCGAAAGCGGGGGGGGTTACAATGAGCAGTTCTTC. It yields the protein CASSAESGGGYNEQFF. Supplemented by reference TRBV9 and TRBJ2-1, the full variable domain reads DSGVTQTPKHLITATGQRVTLRCSPRSGDLSVYWYQQSLDQGLQFLIQYYNGEERAKGNILERFSAQQFPDLHSELNLSSLELGDSALYFCASSAESGGGYNEQFFGPGTRLTVL.

The chain links TRBV21-1 to TRBJ2-3; the table's TRBD2 call for D was not verified on the DNA. TRBV21-1 is shown as a pseudogene. The CDR3 totals 15 residues. The CDR3: CASSSQRESKDTQYF. CDR3 sequence (DNA): TGTGCCAGCAGCAGCCAGCGGGAGTCCAAAGATACGCAGTATTTT.

This chain uses TRBV11-2 with TRBJ2-7; D call uncertain. Germline CDR1 and CDR2: SGHAT and FQNNGV. The CDR3 loop spans 16 amino acids. Trimming left V 1 base short and J 1 base short, with 14 bases between. The CDR3 protein is CASSLVRARSSYEQYF. The CDR3, as DNA: TGTGCCAGCAGCTTAGTTCGGGCTAGATCGTCCTACGAGCAGTACTTC. Drawing the rest from reference TRBV11-2 and TRBJ2-7, the complete variable domain is EAGVAQSPRYKIIEKRQSVAFWCNPISGHATLYWYQQILGQGPKLLIQFQNNGVVDDSQLPKDRFSAERLKGVDSTLKIQPAKLEDSAVYLCASSLVRARSSYEQYFGPGTRLTVT.